The rows below give T cell receptor beta chains drawn from one sample of a study of T cells in Graves' hyperthyroidism and ophthalmopathy. TCRdb recomputed calls from the multiplex PCR reads with MiXCR, one row per CDR3 protein. Of some 700,000 distinct CDR3 sequences listed, 17% are singletons. Sequencing was done on a sample of blood. Receptors originate from a man between 50 and 59 years old with Graves' hyperthyroidism. The CDR3 runs from the conserved cysteine through the conserved F or W. A D gene is named only where the DNA matches it firmly. The listing skips clone size in some rows; elsewhere it reads once, few, many or a size class.

TRBJ2-7 TRBV28 many . TGTGCCAGCAGTTCAGGTGGGGAGGCCCGATCTTACGAGCAGTACTTC CASSSGGEARSYEQYF
TRBJ1-6 TRBV6-1 . . TGTGCCAGCACCCAGGCTCTATTCATTTCACCCCTCCACTTT CASTQALFISPLHF
TRBJ2-7 TRBV28 many TRBD2 TGTGCCAGCAGTTTATCAATAGCGGGGCTTGAGCAGTACTTC CASSLSIAGLEQYF
TRBJ1-1 TRBV6-1 many . TGTGCCAGCATCGGACATCCGAACACTGAAGCTTTCTTT CASIGHPNTEAFF
TRBJ2-3 TRBV5-8 . . TGTGCCAGCAGCTTCGCAGGGGGGGATACGCAGTATTTT CASSFAGGDTQYF
TRBJ1-5 TRBV28 . . TGTGCCAGCAGTTCCTTTACCTCGACAGCCTATAGCAATCAGTCCCAGCATTTT CASSSFTSTAYSNQSQHF
TRBJ2-7 TRBV20-1 . TRBD1 TGCAGTGCCCGGACAGGGGGATCCTACGAGCAGTACTTC CSARTGGSYEQYF
TRBJ1-1 TRBV14 few TRBD1 TGTGCCAGCAGCCTGGAAGGGACAGGTATGAACACTGAAGCTTTCTTT CASSLEGTGMNTEAFF
TRBJ2-6 TRBV5-1 . TRBD1 TGCGCCAGCAGCTTGAAGGAAACAGGGGCCGGGGCCAACGTCCTGACTTTC CASSLKETGAGANVLTF
TRBJ2-1 TRBV19 . . TGTGCCAGTAGTACCGGGGGCGGGGTCAATGAGCAGTTCTTC CASSTGGGVNEQFF
TRBJ1-1 TRBV18 few . TGTGCCAGCTCACCATCCCCCTCGGGCACTGAAGCTTTCTTT CASSPSPSGTEAFF
TRBJ2-7 TRBV28 . TRBD2 TGTGCCAGCAGCGGTGGGGAGGGCGGGACCCTTTACGAGCAGTACTTC CASSGGEGGTLYEQYF
TRBJ2-6 TRBV15 few . TGTGCCACCAGCAGCAGACCATGGACAGCCTGGACTGGGGCCAACGTCCTGACTTTC CATSSRPWTAWTGANVLTF
TRBJ1-6 TRBV30 . TRBD1 TGTGCCTGGGGGACAGCCAATTCACCCCTCCACTTT CAWGTANSPLHF
TRBJ1-2 TRBV20-1 many . TGCAGTGCTAGTGACCCGCTTAACTATGGCTACACCTTC CSASDPLNYGYTF
TRBJ1-5 TRBV30 . . TGTGCCTGGAGTGTACGGAGGTTAGGAGGGGGAGACAATCAGCCCCAGCATTTT CAWSVRRLGGGDNQPQHF
TRBJ2-7 TRBV13 . TRBD2 TGTGCCAGCAGCTTAAGGGGGACTAGCGGGAGAAAGAACGAGCAGTACTTC CASSLRGTSGRKNEQYF
TRBJ1-1 TRBV20-1 many . TGCAGTGCTAGAGTGTACTCTATGGAAGCTTTCTTT CSARVYSMEAFF
TRBJ1-5 TRBV6-1 . . TGTGCCAGCAGTGAAAACATTGGGGGCAATCAGCCCCAGCATTTT CASSENIGGNQPQHF
TRBJ2-7 TRBV11-2 many . TGTGCCAGCAGCCAGCTAGCGAACTACGAGCAGTACTTC CASSQLANYEQYF
TRBJ1-4 TRBV28 many . TGTGCCAGCAGTTTTCCGGGGGCGGGTGAAAAACTGTTTTTT CASSFPGAGEKLFF
TRBJ2-7 TRBV29-1 few . TGCAGCGTTGAATTGTTCAGCTCCTACGAGCAGTACTTC CSVELFSSYEQYF
TRBJ1-1 TRBV29-1 many . TGCAGCGTTGTTCCGGGGAACACTGAAGCTTTCTTT CSVVPGNTEAFF
TRBJ2-5 TRBV3-1 many TRBD1 TGTGCCAGCAGCCCCGGTGGACAGGGGGGAAAAGAGACCCAGTACTTC CASSPGGQGGKETQYF
TRBJ1-1 TRBV28 many . TGTGCCATCTGGGGTAGAGCGGGCACTGAAGCTTTCTTT CAIWGRAGTEAFF
TRBJ2-7 TRBV7-9 many . TGTGCCAGCAGCACGGCGGGTCTGAGTTACGAGCAGTACTTC CASSTAGLSYEQYF
TRBJ2-1 TRBV11-2 many . TGTGCCAGCAGCAAACTCGACGGAGTATGGGAGCAGTTCTTC CASSKLDGVWEQFF
TRBJ1-1 TRBV11-2 many . TGTGCCAGCAGCTCTGACCCATGGAACACTGAAGCTTTCTTT CASSSDPWNTEAFF
TRBJ2-7 TRBV20-1 few . TGCAGTGCTAGTAGGCTCCTAAGGGGCTACGAGCAGTACTTC CSASRLLRGYEQYF
TRBJ1-5 TRBV12-3/TRBV12-4 many TRBD1 TGTGCCAGCAGCCTACCAAAAGGACAGGGTAATCAGCCCCAGCATTTT CASSLPKGQGNQPQHF
TRBJ1-4 TRBV7-6 . TRBD1 TGTGCCAGCAGCCGCCTTGACAGGGAGGAGAGTGAAAAACTGTTTTTT CASSRLDREESEKLFF
TRBJ1-1 TRBV6-2/TRBV6-3 . . TGTGCCAGCAGTTACGGTTTTGGAGGGGGAATTGAAGCTTTCTTT CASSYGFGGGIEAFF